This T cell receptor beta chain was documented in a study of follicular helper T cells after annual influenza vaccination. Concerning this clone itself: Its antigen is still unknown.

The data were produced by immunoSEQ multiplex PCR, yet TCRdb's version contains in-frame clones alone and is incomplete. The data hold 27,000 or so clones, with 65% to 85% observed a single time. Time point reported: 2014-2015 season, pre-vaccination. Per time point, roughly 40-110 mL of blood was sampled. Non-naive CD4+CXCR5+PD-1+ cTfh were sorted into ICOS+CD38+ and ICOS-CD38- fractions. The CDR3 spans 11 residues. Germline V gene lookup returns CDR1 MNHEY and CDR2 SMNVEV (reference sequence). V dropped 6 bases and J dropped 13; count of bases not matched to a gene: 6. General study points: ICOS-CD38- cTfh most often held earlier Day 7 ICOS+CD38+ clones.

The specimen was CXCR5+ CD38- circulating T follicular helper cells from blood, collected on the day of influenza vaccination. Documented subset: circulating Tfh, non-naive CD4+CXCR5+PD-1+ (ICOS+CD38+ or ICOS-CD38-). The TCR sequence derives from an adult who received the influenza vaccine. The J gene is TRBJ2-3, the V gene TRBV27, with TRBD2 identical over 8 bases. This CDR3 is CASSGRGGEYF. CDR3 nucleotide sequence: TGTGCCAGCAGCGGCCGGGGGGGGGAGTATTTT.